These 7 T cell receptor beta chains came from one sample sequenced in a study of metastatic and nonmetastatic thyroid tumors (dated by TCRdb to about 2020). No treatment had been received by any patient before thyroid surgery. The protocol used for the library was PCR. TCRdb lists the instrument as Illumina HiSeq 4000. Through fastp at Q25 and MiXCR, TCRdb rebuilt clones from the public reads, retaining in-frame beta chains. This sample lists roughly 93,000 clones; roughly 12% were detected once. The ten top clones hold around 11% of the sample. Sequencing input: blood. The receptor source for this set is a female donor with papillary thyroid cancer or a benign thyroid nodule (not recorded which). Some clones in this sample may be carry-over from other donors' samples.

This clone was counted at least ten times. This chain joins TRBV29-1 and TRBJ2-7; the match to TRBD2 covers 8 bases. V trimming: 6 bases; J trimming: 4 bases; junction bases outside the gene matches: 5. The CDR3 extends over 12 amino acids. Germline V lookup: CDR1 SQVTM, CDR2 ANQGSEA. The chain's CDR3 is CSVTAGVYEQYF. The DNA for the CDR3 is TGCAGCGTGACAGCGGGAGTGTACGAGCAGTACTTC.

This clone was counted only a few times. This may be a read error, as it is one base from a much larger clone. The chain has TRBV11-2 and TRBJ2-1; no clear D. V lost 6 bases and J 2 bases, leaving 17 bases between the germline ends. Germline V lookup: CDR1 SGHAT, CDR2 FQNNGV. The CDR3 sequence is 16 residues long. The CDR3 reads CASRADGSLTYNEQFF. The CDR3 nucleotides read TGTGCCAGCAGAGCCGATGGGTCCCTCACCTACAATGAGCAGTTCTTC.

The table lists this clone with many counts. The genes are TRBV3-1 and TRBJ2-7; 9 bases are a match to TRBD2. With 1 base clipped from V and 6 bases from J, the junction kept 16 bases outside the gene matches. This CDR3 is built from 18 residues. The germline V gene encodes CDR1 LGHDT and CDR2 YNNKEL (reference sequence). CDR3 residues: CASSQGGPGGSLAGEQYF. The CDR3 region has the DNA TGTGCCAGCAGCCAAGGAGGTCCTGGGGGCTCACTAGCGGGCGAGCAGTACTTC.

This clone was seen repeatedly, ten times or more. As DNA, the CDR3 is TGTGCCAGCAGCTTCTTCTCCTCGGAGTTTAATGAAAAACTGTTTTTT. Encoded protein: CASSFFSSEFNEKLFF. This chain joins TRBV5-5 and TRBJ1-4; D gene ambiguous. CDR1 SGHKS and CDR2 YYEKEE come from the germline V gene (reference sequence). The CDR3 is made up of 16 amino acids. V was clipped by 2 bases and J by 4 bases, with 15 bases between them.

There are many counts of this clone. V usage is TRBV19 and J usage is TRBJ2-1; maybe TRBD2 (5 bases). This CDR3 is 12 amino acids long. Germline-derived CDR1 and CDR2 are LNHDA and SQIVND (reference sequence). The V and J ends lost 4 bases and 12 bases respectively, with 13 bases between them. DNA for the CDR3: TGTGCCAGTAGTAATTGGGGAGCAGGGCAGTTCTTC. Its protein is CASSNWGAGQFF.

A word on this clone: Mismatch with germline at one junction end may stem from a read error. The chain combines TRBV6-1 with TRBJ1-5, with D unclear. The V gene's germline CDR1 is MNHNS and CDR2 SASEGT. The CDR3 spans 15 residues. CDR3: CASSEVTGLNQTQHF. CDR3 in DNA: TGTGCCAGCAGTGAGGTAACTGGGCTCAATCAGACCCAGCATTTT.

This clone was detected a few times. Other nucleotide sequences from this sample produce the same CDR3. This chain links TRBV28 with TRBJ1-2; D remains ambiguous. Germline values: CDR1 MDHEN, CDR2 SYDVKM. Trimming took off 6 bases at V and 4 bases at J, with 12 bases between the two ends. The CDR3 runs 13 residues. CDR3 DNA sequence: TGTGCCAGCAGCCTCGGTACAGTCTATGGCTACACCTTC. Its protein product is CASSLGTVYGYTF.